This T cell receptor beta chain was sequenced during a study of cytomegalovirus exposure and HLA in healthy donors. Study findings and constraints: Association with HLA alleles at 0.05 false discovery rate was found for 15,000 or so TCR beta sequences in a later analysis. Most likely, a cluster of highly shared sequence variants arose as a sequencing artifact.

Trimming removed 4 bases at V and 10 bases at J, with 11 bases between. The CDR3 length is 12 residues. The V gene's germline CDR1 is SGHTA and CDR2 FQGTGA. Use of 60 Vbeta and 13 Jbeta primers characterized the PCR. Original data processing: Later, an analysis found around 80 million unique TCR beta chains, and approximately 10 million of these were shared. The table came from immunoSEQ multiplex PCR; TCRdb's copy has only in-frame clones and leaves some out. The D gene and trimming were derived from the DNA, and the V and J assignments and clone size from that table. Recorded for this sample: some 150,000 clones. Details on this clone: The target antigen is unknown.

This clonotype originated in a young woman in good health and CMV-seronegative. The specimen was PBMCs. The chain carries TRBV7-3 and TRBJ2-1; D may be TRBD2 (5 bases). CDR3 loop: CASSSKLGEQFF. Written as DNA, the CDR3 is TGTGCCAGCAGCTCCAAACTAGGAGAGCAGTTCTTC.